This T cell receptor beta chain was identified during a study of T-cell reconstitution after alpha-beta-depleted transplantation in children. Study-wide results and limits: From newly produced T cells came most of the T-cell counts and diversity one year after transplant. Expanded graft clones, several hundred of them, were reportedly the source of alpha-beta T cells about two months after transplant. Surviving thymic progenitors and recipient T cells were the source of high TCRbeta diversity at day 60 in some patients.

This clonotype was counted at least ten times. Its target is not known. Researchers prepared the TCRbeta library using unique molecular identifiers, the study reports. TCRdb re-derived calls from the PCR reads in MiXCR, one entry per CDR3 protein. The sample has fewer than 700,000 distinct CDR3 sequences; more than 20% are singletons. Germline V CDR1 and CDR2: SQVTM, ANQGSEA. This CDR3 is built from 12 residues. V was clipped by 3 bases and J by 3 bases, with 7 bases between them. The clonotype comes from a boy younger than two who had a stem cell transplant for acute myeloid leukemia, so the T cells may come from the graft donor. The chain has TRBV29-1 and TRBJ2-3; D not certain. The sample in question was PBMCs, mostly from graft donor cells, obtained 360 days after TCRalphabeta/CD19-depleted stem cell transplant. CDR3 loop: CSVDPGTDTQYF. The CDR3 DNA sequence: TGCAGCGTTGATCCCGGGACAGATACGCAGTATTTT.